This T cell receptor (beta chain) was documented in a study of shared clonotypes between healthy human individuals. On the study more broadly: There were three CD4 naive, three CD4 memory, two CD8 naive and one CD8 memory plates per donor. Study-wide findings and caveats: Naive subsets generally exceeded memory subsets in estimated richness.

Remarks on this clone: Antigen: not known.

The ends lost 5 bases at V and 5 bases at J; junction bases unmatched: 9. The CDR3 is 14 amino acids. Germline V gene sequence: CDR1 SQVTM, CDR2 ANQGSEA. Several immunoSEQ 96-well plates shared each subset's DNA, each plate a replicate. Generated by immunoSEQ multiplex PCR, the TCRdb table keeps only in-frame clones and is missing some. The sample contains some 2.3 million clones, over 85% of which appear only once. The origin of this receptor is a man between 18 and 35 years old in good health. Some clones in this sample may be carry-over from other donors' samples. Input material: naive CD4+ T cells from PBMCs. As to subset: CD45RA+ positively selected. The chain is built from TRBV29-1 and TRBJ2-1, with TRBD2 identical over 7 bases. The CDR3 DNA reads as TGCAGCGTTAGTAGGCTAGCGGAGGACAATGAGCAGTTCTTC. Encoded protein: CSVSRLAEDNEQFF.